A single sample gave rise to the 26 T cell receptor beta chains below, sequenced in a study of blood T cell repertoires in COVID-19. Clones were read by immunoSEQ multiplex PCR, and TCRdb kept only the in-frame ones, dropping some. The sample lists around 120,000 clones, 90% seen once, with approximately 1.9% in the top ten. Sequenced material: peripheral blood. The receptors here all came from a human donor with active COVID-19. The donor label of this sample is uncertain.

The table lists this clone with a few counts. This rearrangement joins TRBV10-1 to TRBJ2-7; D may be TRBD1 (5 bases). Trimming stripped 2 bases from V and 3 bases from J, with 11 bases between. Germline V gene data show CDR1 as WNHNN and CDR2 as SYGVQD (reference sequence). This CDR3 has 14 amino acids. CDR3 in amino acids: CASSEGALGYEQYF. In DNA, the CDR3 is TGCGCCAGCAGTGAGGGGGCTCTAGGCTACGAGCAGTACTTC.

The chain carries TRBV5-1 and TRBJ2-7; D is possibly TRBD1 (5 bases). This CDR3 has 14 amino acids. Germline V lookup: CDR1 SGHRS, CDR2 YFSETQ. V was clipped by 2 bases and J by 2 bases, with 11 bases between them. CDR3 DNA sequence: TGCGCCAGCAGCTTCGACAGCCCTACCTACGAGCAGTACTTC. It is translated as CASSFDSPTYEQYF. The entire variable domain, with the rest obtained from reference TRBV5-1 and TRBJ2-7, is as follows: KAGVTQTPRYLIKTRGQQVTLSCSPISGHRSVSWYQQTPGQGLQFLFEYFSETQRNKGNFPGRFSGRQFSNSRSEMNVSTLELGDSALYLCASSFDSPTYEQYFGPGTRLTVT.

The J gene is TRBJ2-3, the V gene TRBV24-1, with D maybe TRBD1 (5 bases). The germline V gene has CDR1 KGHDR and CDR2 SFDVKD. The V gene lost 3 bases and the J gene lost 1 base, with 13 bases spanning the gap. CDR3 size: 16 residues. CDR3 DNA sequence: TGTGCCACCAGTGATCCACGGCAGGGCGGCACAGATACGCAGTATTTT. This gives the protein CATSDPRQGGTDTQYF.

V gene TRBV7-2 combines with J gene TRBJ2-3; tentative D call: TRBD2 (6 bases). Trimming removed 5 bases from V and 6 bases from J, with 9 bases in between. The CDR3 runs 12 residues. CDR1 SGHTA and CDR2 FQGNSA come from the germline V gene. The CDR3 DNA sequence: TGTGCCAGCAGCCCTAGCGTGGATACGCAGTATTTT. Its protein product is CASSPSVDTQYF.

This clone came up once. The genes are TRBV4-1 and TRBJ1-2; 7 bases map to TRBD1. The CDR3 spans 14 residues. Germline V CDR1 and CDR2: MGHRA, YSYEKL. J gave up 8 bases and V 4 bases, and 10 bases lay outside the gene matches. CDR3 sequence reads: CASSRKEGAGGYTF. CDR3 coding DNA: TGCGCCAGCAGCCGAAAGGAGGGGGCTGGGGGCTACACCTTC.

V and J are TRBV19 and TRBJ1-6, with 7 positions matching TRBD1. Looked up from germline, CDR1 is LNHDA and CDR2 is SQIVND (reference sequence). The CDR3 consists of 15 residues. Germline trimming cut 2 bases from V and 7 bases from J; bases unmatched to any gene: 5. CDR3 in DNA: TGTGCCAGTAGTATAACAGGGGTTGAGAATTCACCCCTCCACTTT. It specifies CASSITGVENSPLHF.

The chain is built from TRBV6-1 and TRBJ2-7; TRBD1 aligns across 10 bases. The CDR3 has 14 residues. Germline trimming cut 3 bases from V and 2 bases from J; bases unmatched to any gene: 1. Germline-derived CDR1 and CDR2 are MNHNS and SASEGT. Here the CDR3 DNA reads TGTGCCAGCAGTGAGACAGGGGGCCCCTACGAGCAGTACTTC. Amino acids: CASSETGGPYEQYF.

DNA of the CDR3: TGCGCCAGCAATGGGGGGTCGGACACCGGGGAGCTGTTTTTT. Its protein product is CASNGGSDTGELFF. The genes are TRBV5-1 and TRBJ2-2, with D maybe TRBD2 (6 bases). The CDR3 length is 14 residues. The ends were cut back, 6 bases at V and 3 bases at J, with 12 bases in the middle. Germline V CDR1 and CDR2: SGHRS, YFSETQ. Full variable domain (missing parts from reference TRBV5-1 and TRBJ2-2): KAGVTQTPRYLIKTRGQQVTLSCSPISGHRSVSWYQQTPGQGLQFLFEYFSETQRNKGNFPGRFSGRQFSNSRSEMNVSTLELGDSALYLCASNGGSDTGELFFGEGSRLTVL.

This chain connects TRBV20-1 to TRBJ1-6; D may be TRBD1 (6 bases). CDR3 size: 13 residues. The V end was cut by 3 bases, the J end by 8 bases, with 11 bases between. Germline values: CDR1 DFQATT, CDR2 SNEGSKA (reference sequence). The CDR3 bases are TGCAGTGCTAGTCAGGGGCCAGATTCACCCCTCCACTTT. This translates into CSASQGPDSPLHF.

The chain is built from TRBV19 and TRBJ1-6, with D tentatively TRBD1 (6 bases). Trimming cost V 5 bases and J 6 bases, with 11 bases left between them. The V gene's germline CDR1 is LNHDA and CDR2 SQIVND (reference sequence). CDR3 length: 14 residues. The CDR3 here is CASSLGQINSPLHF. The CDR3 DNA sequence: TGTGCCAGTAGTCTCGGACAGATTAATTCACCCCTCCACTTT.

The rearrangement uses TRBV2 and TRBJ2-5; 11 bases agree with TRBD2. This CDR3 is built from 15 residues. Per the germline V gene, CDR1 is SNHLY and CDR2 is FYNNEI. The J segment lost 5 bases and the V segment lost 7 bases, leaving 9 bases of the junction unmatched. The CDR3 DNA sequence: TGTGCCAGCAAGGGGGCTAGCGGGGGGCCGGAGACCCAGTACTTC. This gives the protein CASKGASGGPETQYF. Variable domain in full (rest from reference TRBV2 and TRBJ2-5): EPEVTQTPSHQVTQMGQEVILRCVPISNHLYFYWYRQILGQKVEFLVSFYNNEISEKSEIFDDQFSVERPDGSNFTLKIRSTKLEDSAMYFCASKGASGGPETQYFGPGTRLLVL.

This chain uses TRBV5-6 with TRBJ1-1; perhaps TRBD1 as D (5 bases). Looked up from germline, CDR1 is SGHDT and CDR2 is YYEEEE. This CDR3 comprises 15 residues. V lost 3 bases and J lost 4, with 16 bases in between. CDR3 in amino acids: CASSWIIGGRTEAFF. In nucleotides, the CDR3 is TGTGCCAGCAGCTGGATTATCGGGGGTCGCACTGAAGCTTTCTTT.

The CDR3 sequence is CASSYSIDGNSPLHF. CDR3 in DNA: TGTGCCAGCAGTTACTCGATCGACGGGAATTCACCCCTCCACTTT. The rearrangement joins TRBV6-5 to TRBJ1-6; D remains unclear. Germline V CDR1 and CDR2: MNHEY, SVGAGI. Trimming cost V 0 bases and J 7 bases, with 10 bases left between them. The CDR3 loop spans 15 amino acids.

The chain has TRBV6-5 and TRBJ2-7; 7 bases fit TRBD1. V was pared by 5 bases and J by 6 bases, with 4 bases of the junction left unmatched. The CDR3 has 12 residues. Germline-derived CDR1 and CDR2 are MNHEY and SVGAGI. The CDR3 sequence is CASSQRGREQYF. DNA for the CDR3: TGTGCCAGCAGTCAAAGGGGGCGCGAGCAGTACTTC.

The CDR3 DNA follows: TGCGCCAGTTACATCGGGGGGTCTCGCTCTGGGGCCAACGTCCTGACTTTC. Protein: CASYIGGSRSGANVLTF. The chain couples TRBV5-1 to TRBJ2-6; TRBD2 matches 7 bases. This CDR3 comprises 17 residues. The germline V gene has CDR1 SGHRS and CDR2 YFSETQ. The junction had 11 bases not matched to a gene; V was cut back by 8 bases and J by 0 bases.

The chain has TRBV7-2 and TRBJ1-6, with D maybe TRBD1 (5 bases). Germline CDR1 SGHTA, CDR2 FQGNSA. There are 14 residues in the CDR3. Trimming took off 5 bases at V and 10 bases at J, with 15 bases between the two ends. CDR3 amino acids: CASSTLGGLSPLHF. The CDR3 DNA follows: TGTGCCAGCAGCACCCTGGGGGGGTTGTCACCCCTCCACTTT.

The chain uses TRBV11-3 and TRBJ2-2; D gene unclear. The germline CDR1 and CDR2 sequences are SGHNT and YENEEA. V lost 2 bases and J 0 bases, leaving 7 bases between the germline ends. The CDR3 length is 15 residues. The CDR3 reads CASSLHTANTGELFF. The DNA of the CDR3 is TGTGCCAGCAGCTTACATACGGCGAACACCGGGGAGCTGTTTTTT.

This clone was seen only a few times. The chain combines TRBV7-2 with TRBJ1-4, with D hard to call. Germline lookup yields CDR1 SGHTA and CDR2 FQGNSA. Trimming took off 2 bases at V and 4 bases at J, with 11 bases between the two ends. This CDR3 spans 15 amino acids. The CDR3: CASSLRGQHNEKLFF. In DNA, the CDR3 is TGTGCCAGCAGCTTACGAGGGCAGCATAATGAAAAACTGTTTTTT.

This chain links TRBV5-4 with TRBJ1-4; the D is unclear. The V end lost 0 bases, the J end lost 8 bases, and 14 bases lay between the germline ends. CDR1 and CDR2 from the germline V gene are SGHNT and YYREEE (reference sequence). This CDR3 contains 15 residues. In DNA, the CDR3 is TGTGCCAGCAGCTTGGCCGGGGAGAATGGGGAAAAACTGTTTTTT. It is translated as CASSLAGENGEKLFF. Filled out from reference TRBV5-4 and TRBJ1-4, the complete variable domain reads ETGVTQSPTHLIKTRGQQVTLRCSSQSGHNTVSWYQQALGQGPQFIFQYYREEENGRGNFPPRFSGLQFPNYSSELNVNALELDDSALYLCASSLAGENGEKLFFGSGTQLSVL.

The rearrangement links TRBV7-6 to TRBJ2-1; 7 bases match TRBD1. CDR1 SGHVS and CDR2 FNYEAQ come from the germline V gene. The V gene end was trimmed by 5 bases and the J gene end by 0 bases; junction bases not matched to a gene: 7. The CDR3 is made up of 16 amino acids. CDR3 nucleotide sequence: TGTGCCAGCAGCCCTATACAGGGGAGCTCCTACAATGAGCAGTTCTTC. Its protein is CASSPIQGSSYNEQFF.

V gene TRBV18 combines with J gene TRBJ2-7, with TRBD1 as a possible D gene (7 bases). Germline V gives CDR1 KGHSH, CDR2 LQKENI. The V end lost 5 bases, the J end lost 5 bases, and 22 bases lay between the germline ends. This CDR3 spans 16 amino acids. CDR3 bases: TGTGCCAGCTCAGAGTCTGGTGCAGGGGGGAAGAACGAGCAGTACTTC. Translated, it gives CASSESGAGGKNEQYF.

In this sample, this clone turned up a few times. The chain joins TRBV7-9 to TRBJ1-1; the D is unclear. The CDR3 runs 15 residues. Trimming cost V 5 bases and J 2 bases, with 15 bases left between them. Germline V gives CDR1 SEHNR, CDR2 FQNEAQ (reference sequence). CDR3 nucleotides: TGTGCCAGCAGCCCAAGGAGTTCGATAAACACTGAAGCTTTCTTT. This codes for CASSPRSSINTEAFF. Variable domain in full (rest from reference TRBV7-9 and TRBJ1-1): DTGVSQNPRHKITKRGQNVTFRCDPISEHNRLYWYRQTLGQGPEFLTYFQNEAQLEKSRLLSDRFSAERPKGSFSTLEIQRTEQGDSAMYLCASSPRSSINTEAFFGQGTRLTVV.

CDR3 loop: CASSLQQGGNTGELFF. The CDR3 bases are TGTGCCAGCAGCTTACAACAGGGGGGAAACACCGGGGAGCTGTTTTTT. The chain combines TRBV7-9 with TRBJ2-2; 8 bases match TRBD1. The CDR3 loop spans 16 amino acids. Germline trimming cut 2 bases from V and 2 bases from J; bases unmatched to any gene: 4. CDR1 is SEHNR and CDR2 is FQNEAQ in the germline V gene (reference sequence).

The CDR3 reads CASSFTGDEQYF. The CDR3 DNA reads TGTGCCAGCAGTTTCACAGGGGACGAGCAGTACTTC. The chain couples TRBV12-3 or TRBV12-4 to TRBJ2-7; the match to TRBD1 covers 7 bases. With 3 bases clipped from V and 5 bases from J, the junction kept 1 base outside the gene matches. CDR3 size: 12 residues.

This clone was seen a handful of times. The V and J genes are TRBV4-3 and TRBJ2-1; 8 nucleotides agree with TRBD2. The trim removed 3 bases at V and 4 bases at J, leaving 8 bases unmatched. The germline gives CDR1 LGHNA, CDR2 YSLEER. The CDR3 runs 16 residues. Here the CDR3 DNA reads TGCGCCAGCAGCCAGGGAGCGGGGGCGTGGTACAATGAGCAGTTCTTC. Translated, it gives CASSQGAGAWYNEQFF.

V usage is TRBV7-9 and J usage is TRBJ2-1; TRBD1 agrees at 12 bases. Trimming at V came to 5 bases and at J to 6 bases, leaving 14 bases not matched to a gene. From germline, CDR1 is SEHNR and CDR2 FQNEAQ (reference sequence). The CDR3 loop spans 18 amino acids. CDR3 region: CASSRPRGGQGAGNEQFF. The CDR3 region has the DNA TGTGCCAGCAGCCGTCCCCGGGGGGGACAGGGGGCGGGCAATGAGCAGTTCTTC. Variable domain in full (rest from reference TRBV7-9 and TRBJ2-1): DTGVSQNPRHKITKRGQNVTFRCDPISEHNRLYWYRQTLGQGPEFLTYFQNEAQLEKSRLLSDRFSAERPKGSFSTLEIQRTEQGDSAMYLCASSRPRGGQGAGNEQFFGPGTRLTVL.